This T cell receptor (beta chain) was captured in a study of blood T cell repertoires in COVID-19. Study context: Sources were T cells, B-cell-depleted T cells, or PBMCs; the material itself was cDNA or gDNA.

The V segment lost 4 bases and the J segment 5 bases; nucleotides outside the gene matches: 7. Per germline, CDR1 SGHRS and CDR2 YFSETQ. This CDR3 spans 14 amino acids. Participant reports of clinical history set cohort assignment. Produced via immunoSEQ multiplex PCR; TCRdb's table is partial and in-frame only. This sample has fewer than 250,000 clones; 80% to 85% occur once, and the top ten carry 6.8%. This chain uses TRBV5-1 with TRBJ2-5; TRBD1 aligns across 8 bases. The specimen sequenced was PBMCs or T cells enriched from blood (not recorded which). The source of this sequence is a woman aged 40 to 50 who had recovered from COVID-19. The CDR3 DNA is TGCGCCAGCAGCACAGGACAGGGAGGCGAGACCCAGTACTTC. This codes for CASSTGQGGETQYF.